The 20 T cell receptor beta chains reported below all come from one sample, sequenced in a study of CD8+CD57+ T cells in acquired aplastic anemia. It was genomic DNA that served as the template for profiling TCR beta VDJ and CDR3. TCRdb itself ran the reads through MiXCR, one entry per CDR3 protein. The sample holds roughly 250,000 distinct CDR3 sequences; around 82% are singletons and the top ten take roughly two fifths. The authors sequenced patients whose flow cytometry had shown CD8+CD57+ cell expansion. The sequenced sample was sorted CD4+, CD8+, or CD8+CD57+ T cells (not recorded which) from PBMCs. These receptor sequences come from a human donor with aplastic anemia.

The chain has TRBV5-1 and TRBJ1-2, with 7 positions matching TRBD1. Germline assignment: CDR1 SGHRS and CDR2 YFSETQ. The CDR3 sequence is 15 residues long. The trim removed 0 bases at V and 0 bases at J, leaving 2 bases unmatched. Here the CDR3 reads CASSLEGATNYGYTF. DNA for the CDR3: TGCGCCAGCAGCTTGGAGGGGGCAACTAACTATGGCTACACCTTC.

The chain combines TRBV2 with TRBJ2-3, with 10 bases that match TRBD2. The tail of the sequence fits TRBJ2-2 better, so the J call may be wrong. The CDR3 contains 14 residues. CDR1 is SNHLY, CDR2 FYNNEI, per germline. The CDR3 region has the DNA TGTGCCAGCAGCTTAGCGGGAGGTCCTGATCAGCTGTTTTTT. Protein sequence: CASSLAGGPDQLFF.

This rearrangement joins TRBV19 to TRBJ2-7, with D perhaps matching TRBD2 (6 bases). Between the trimmed V and J ends, which lost 1 base and 5 bases, there was a span of 15 bases. Germline-derived CDR1 and CDR2 are LNHDA and SQIVND (reference sequence). The CDR3 sequence is 15 residues long. DNA for the CDR3: TGTGCCAGTAGTATAGCTAGCGAAGCCTACAACGAGCAGTACTTC. Its translation is CASSIASEAYNEQYF.

Sample share makes this clonotype medium-sized. CDR3 protein: CSVHQGNTIYF. The CDR3 nucleotides are TGCAGCGTTCATCAGGGAAACACCATATATTTT. J is TRBJ1-3 and V is TRBV29-1; no firm D call. CDR1 is SQVTM, CDR2 ANQGSEA, per germline. The CDR3 totals 11 residues. Trimming pared 5 bases from V and 4 bases from J, leaving 6 bases between. The full variable domain, its missing parts supplied by reference TRBV29-1 and TRBJ1-3, is SAVISQKPSRDICQRGTSLTIQCQVDSQVTMMFWYRQQPGQSLTLIATANQGSEATYESGFVIDKFPISRPNLTFSTLTVSNMSPEDSSIYLCSVHQGNTIYFGEGSWLTVV.

The table lists this clonotype with many counts. The chain uses TRBV19 and TRBJ2-1; TRBD2 aligns across 12 bases. CDR3 length: 17 amino acids. The trim removed 4 bases at V and 4 bases at J, leaving 8 bases unmatched. The germline V gene has CDR1 LNHDA and CDR2 SQIVND (reference sequence). The CDR3 spells CASSTMASGREYNEQFF. The CDR3 DNA reads as TGTGCCAGTAGTACTATGGCTAGCGGGAGGGAATACAATGAGCAGTTCTTC.

Concerning this clonotype: Germline and junction disagree at one end, which may indicate a read error. The chain combines TRBV10-2 with TRBJ2-7, with D possibly called TRBD1 or TRBD2 (5 bases each). This CDR3 is 14 amino acids long. CDR1 is WSHSY and CDR2 is SAAADI in the germline V gene. The DNA for the CDR3 is TGTGCCAGCAGTGACGTTCAGGGAGAATACGTGCAGTACTTC. Protein: CASSDVQGEYVQYF.

With respect to this clonotype: At one of its ends the junction is not consistent with the germline gene, which may arise from a read error. This chain links TRBV9 with TRBJ2-3; D unclear. The CDR3 sequence is 14 residues long. CDR1 and CDR2 (germline): SGDLS, YYNGEE. CDR3 bases: TGTGCCAGCAGCTTTTTGAAAGGCCGCGATACGCAGGATTTT. This translates into CASSFLKGRDTQDF.

This clonotype was observed once. The V gene is TRBV5-4, the J gene TRBJ2-5; 7 bases are a match to TRBD2. Looked up from germline, CDR1 is SGHNT and CDR2 is YYREEE (reference sequence). V was pared by 2 bases and J by 5 bases, with 9 bases of the junction left unmatched. There are 15 residues in the CDR3. The CDR3 sequence: CASSFTSAFRETQYF. In DNA form, the CDR3 reads TGTGCCAGCAGCTTTACTAGCGCGTTTAGGGAGACCCAGTACTTC.

This chain connects TRBV7-2 to TRBJ2-5; D gene ambiguous. Germline V gene data show CDR1 as SGHTA and CDR2 as FQGNSA. Trimming took off 3 bases at V and 11 bases at J, with 25 bases between the two ends. The CDR3 is made up of 16 amino acids. The CDR3, as DNA: TGTGCCAGCAGCTTGTCCGATCTGGCGGATACGCAGTCTCAGTACTTC. It specifies CASSLSDLADTQSQYF.

The chain carries TRBV14 and TRBJ2-1, with D tentatively TRBD1 (6 bases). Germline CDR1 SGHDN, CDR2 FVKESK. V gave up 2 bases and J gave up 10 bases, with 21 bases separating them. The CDR3 is 16 amino acids. The CDR3 spells CASSQPDRTSQLEQFF. The CDR3 DNA reads TGTGCCAGCAGCCAACCCGACAGGACGTCCCAACTAGAGCAGTTCTTC.

This chain connects TRBV2 to TRBJ2-7, with 8 bases aligning to TRBD2. The CDR3 extends over 18 amino acids. CDR1 and CDR2 (germline): SNHLY, FYNNEI. V trimming: 6 bases; J trimming: 6 bases; junction bases outside the gene matches: 22. The CDR3 protein is CASSFLAGGPEQPFEQYV. As DNA, the CDR3 is TGTGCCAGCAGCTTTCTAGCGGGCGGGCCAGAGCAGCCCTTCGAGCAGTACGTC.

This chain uses TRBV2 with TRBJ2-3, with D perhaps given as TRBD1 or TRBD2 (5 bases each). V was pared by 8 bases and J by 13 bases, with 22 bases between. In germline, CDR1 is SNHLY, CDR2 FYNNEI. The CDR3 loop spans 13 amino acids. In nucleotides, the CDR3 is TGTGCCAGCGGGGACGTGGGCAAAGATACTGAGTATTTT. It codes for CASGDVGKDTEYF.

The chain links TRBV7-8 to TRBJ2-7; no reliable D call. The CDR3 totals 16 residues. The V end was cut by 0 bases, the J end by 7 bases, with 19 bases between. Germline values: CDR1 SGHVS, CDR2 FQNEAQ. Here the CDR3 reads CASSLAEDTDTQEQYF. The DNA of the CDR3 is TGTGCCAGCAGCTTAGCGGAAGACACCGACACGCAGGAGCAGTACTTC.

Regarding this clonotype: A junction end diverges from the germline sequence, so it may reflect a read error. This chain joins TRBV7-9 and TRBJ2-5, with 8 bases matching TRBD1. CDR3 length equals 14 residues. CDR1 and CDR2 from the germline V gene are SEHNR and FQNEAQ (reference sequence). The CDR3 reads CASSCVTGDYSEQF. CDR3 in DNA: TGTGCCAGCAGCTGTGTGACAGGGGATTACTCCGAGCAGTTC.

A note on this clonotype: The junction differs from germline at one of its ends, possibly a read error. This chain uses TRBV15 with TRBJ2-1, with TRBD2 as a possible D gene (5 bases). There are 15 residues in the CDR3. Germline-derived CDR1 and CDR2 are LNHNV and YYDKDF (reference sequence). CDR3 in DNA: TGTGCCAGCAGCAATACCAGCGGTCCCGAGACTGAGCAGTTCTTC. It encodes CASSNTSGPETEQFF.

A remark on this clonotype: No conserved phenylalanine or tryptophan is present at the end of the CDR3, so a read error is the likely explanation. The DNA is omitted, as the CDR3 cannot be located on it reliably, and the CDR3 follows TCRdb's listing. This sequence joins TRBV9 and TRBJ2-3; the table's D call, TRBD1, has no DNA check behind it. The CDR3 spans 13 amino acids, including both terminal residues. Germline V gives CDR1 SGDLS, CDR2 YYNGEE. CDR3 sequence: CASSVEGSFNQPL.

This rearrangement joins TRBV7-9 to TRBJ2-6, with D perhaps matching TRBD1 or TRBD2 (5 bases each). V dropped 5 bases and J dropped 13 bases, with 27 bases sitting between them. Germline CDR1 is SEHNR and CDR2 is FQNEAQ (reference sequence). The CDR3 loop spans 17 amino acids. The CDR3 here is CASSPVGTVEYVRVLTF. The CDR3 DNA reads as TGTGCCAGCAGCCCTGTAGGGACGGTCGAGTACGTCAGGGTCCTGACTTTC.

V gene TRBV15 combines with J gene TRBJ2-7; unclear D gene. Germline V gives CDR1 LNHNV, CDR2 YYDKDF (reference sequence). V lost 3 bases to trimming and J lost 3 bases, with 9 bases between them. The CDR3 is made up of 13 amino acids. CDR3 in amino acids: CATSSRGHYEQYF. DNA of the CDR3: TGTGCCACCAGCAGCCGCGGCCACTACGAGCAGTACTTC.

As regards this clonotype: The conserved final phenylalanine or tryptophan is absent from the CDR3, which likely points to a read error. Because the CDR3's place on the DNA is in doubt, the DNA is left out and the CDR3 is given as listed by TCRdb. The gene calls are TRBV7-8 and TRBJ2-3. The germline V gene has CDR1 SGHVS and CDR2 FQNEAQ. The CDR3 has 12 residues if both end residues are counted. The chain's CDR3 is CASSLAAGTDNL.

This clonotype has a handful of counts. The chain couples TRBV7-8 to TRBJ2-6; maybe TRBD2 (6 bases). This CDR3 comprises 16 residues. Germline V CDR1 and CDR2: SGHVS, FQNEAQ. V shed 0 bases and J shed 19 bases, with 25 bases lying between them. CDR3 loop: CASSLAGGSETQVLTF. The CDR3 coding sequence is TGTGCCAGCAGCTTAGCGGGAGGCTCCGAGACGCAGGTTCTTACTTTC.